This T cell receptor (beta chain) was recorded in a study of shared clonotypes between healthy human individuals (dated by TCRdb to the early 2020s). About the study as a whole: The cohort comprised a couple of women and three men aged 18 to 49 years. For each donor, CD4 naive and CD4 memory were each given three plates, CD8 naive was given two plates, and CD8 memory was given one plate. The study deeply sequenced blood TCR repertoires of about 5 healthy adults to estimate repertoire size and the extent of clonotype sharing between individuals. To increase sequencing depth and limit assay-specific biases, TCR repertoire library preparation and sequencing were carried out by different laboratories using diverse techniques. Per donor, leukapheresis produced somewhere between about 0.85 and 9.5 billion PBMCs. The full study reports these points: Pairwise subsampling led to the expectation that sequencing depth would affect the degree of clonotype sharing among donors. Naive subsets generally had larger estimated clonotype richness than memory subsets did. The genetic and exposure-history diversity represented was limited by the small number of donors. Sampling was limited to blood, and TCR repertoires in tissue likely differ from TCR repertoires in blood. When a few donors were compared, the shared fraction of clonotypes was about 5% for naive CD4, about 4% for naive CD8, 2% to 2.5% for memory CD4, and 0.35% to 0.4% for memory CD8. Clonotypes shared by all four sorted-subset donors showed higher generation probabilities than non-shared clonotypes. Rarefaction of sorted-subset datasets indicated incomplete sequencing despite the large sequencing depth.

Using the deep immunoSEQ assay, TCR CDR3 regions were amplified from genomic DNA by multiplex PCR. Extracted genomic DNA from each cell subset was spread evenly across all wells of several immunoSEQ 96-well plates, with each plate serving as a replicate. For sorted subsets, each replicate PCR was loaded with around 200 ng genomic DNA, equivalent to 30,000 or so T cell genomes. Purified libraries were measured with a Qubit 3.0 fluorometer, size-checked on a Bioanalyzer 2100, and measured again with the KAPA Library Quantification kit. Every immunoSEQ 96-well plate was sequenced on a separate single-read 150-cycle Illumina NextSeq 550 flow cell. As for the original processing: Because only junctional sequences without quality scores were contained in the immunoSEQ output, filtering matching that applied to full-length reads could not be performed. To assign V/J genes and CDR3, sequences were annotated against IMGT germline references using PyIR, a Python wrapper for IgBLAST v1.9. Reads were filtered out if the reads had weak V/J assignments (E-value above 1e-6), no CDR3, stop codons, out-of-frame junctions, or ambiguous translated residues. V3J clonotypes were defined by identical inferred V gene, J gene, and CDR3 amino acid sequence. Percentage overlap between repertoires was computed as shared unique clonotypes divided by the size of the smaller repertoire. Richness of each repertoire was evaluated using RTK rarefaction, the Chao1 estimator, and Recon v2.1 estimates of unobserved clonotypes. Generation probabilities were computed with OLGA for all TCRbeta clonotypes obtained by the gDNA method from four donors. TCRdb took over this immuneACCESS table, retaining in-frame rearrangements with V and J assigned. Such tables are incomplete; in checked studies, under half of the missing clones stem from an unresolved V gene, and the remainder is unexplained. That table supplies the V and J calls and clone size; D and trimming were determined from the DNA. The sample records more than 2,000,000 clones, roughly 93% of which are singletons. Roughly 0.36% of the sample is held by the ten biggest clonotypes.

Donors were healthy HIV-negative adults with no recently reported acute infections or vaccinations. All donors were Caucasian adults living in Nashville, Tennessee, USA. Magnetic negative selection was used to enrich CD4+ T cells, after which naive cells were positively selected on CD45RA and the negative fraction became the memory subset. Blood was obtained by leukapheresis, after which PBMCs were separated by Ficoll-Histopaque density gradient centrifugation and cryopreserved in liquid nitrogen vapor phase. Purity and quantity of every magnetically sorted T cell population were checked by analytical flow cytometry. Genomic DNA was isolated from every sorted fraction and measured by UV absorbance on a Nanodrop 2000c. V is shortened by 4 bases, J by 6 bases, and the region joining them spans 19 bases. Per the germline V gene, SGHAT is the CDR1 and FQNNGV is the CDR2. The CDR3 sequence holds 15 residues, the cysteine and phenylalanine included. Only the CDR3 DNA is retained, 45 bases long and in frame from the first base.

Note on this clone: Its antigen is still unknown. One base away there is no much larger clone; base qualities are not given.

The V and J genes are TRBV11-2 and TRBJ2-7; the D region possibly corresponds to TRBD2 (5 bases align). The clonotype originates from a man aged 18 to 29 in good health. Some clones in this sample may be carry-over from other donors' samples. The specimen was naive CD4+ T cells from PBMCs. Explained via the paper, the cell subset or site label denotes: CD45RA+ positively selected. The CDR3 protein: CASSSGGGRRREQYF. The nucleotides are TGTGCCAGCAGCTCCGGAGGTGGTAGGCGGCGCGAGCAGTACTTC.